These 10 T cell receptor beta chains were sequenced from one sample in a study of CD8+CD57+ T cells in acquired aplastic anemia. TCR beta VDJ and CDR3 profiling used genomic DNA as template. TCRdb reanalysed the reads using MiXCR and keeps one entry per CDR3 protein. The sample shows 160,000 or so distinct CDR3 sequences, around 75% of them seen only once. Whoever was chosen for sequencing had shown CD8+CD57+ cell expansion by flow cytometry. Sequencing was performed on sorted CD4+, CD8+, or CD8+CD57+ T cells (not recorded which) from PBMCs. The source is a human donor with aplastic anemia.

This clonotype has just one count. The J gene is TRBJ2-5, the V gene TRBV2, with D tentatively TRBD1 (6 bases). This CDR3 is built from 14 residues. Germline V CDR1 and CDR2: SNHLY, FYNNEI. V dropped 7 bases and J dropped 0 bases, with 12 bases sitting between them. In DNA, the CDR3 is TGTGCCAGCACCTTGGACAGTAACCAAGAGACCCAGTACTTC. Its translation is CASTLDSNQETQYF.

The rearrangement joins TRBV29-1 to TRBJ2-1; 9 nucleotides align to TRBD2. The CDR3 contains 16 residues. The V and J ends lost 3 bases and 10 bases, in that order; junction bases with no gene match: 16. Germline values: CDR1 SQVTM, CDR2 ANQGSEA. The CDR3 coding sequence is TGCAGCGTTGATGCCAGCGTCCCGGGACTAGCAAGCGAGCAGTTCTTC. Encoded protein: CSVDASVPGLASEQFF.

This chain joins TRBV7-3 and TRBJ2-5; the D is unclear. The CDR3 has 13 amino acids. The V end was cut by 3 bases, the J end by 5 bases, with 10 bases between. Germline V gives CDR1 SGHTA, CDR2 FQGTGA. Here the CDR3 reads CASSLNSAETQYF. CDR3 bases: TGTGCCAGCAGCTTGAATAGTGCTGAGACCCAGTACTTC. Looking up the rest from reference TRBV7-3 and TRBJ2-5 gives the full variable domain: GAGVSQTPSNKVTEKGKYVELRCDPISGHTALYWYRQSLGQGPEFLIYFQGTGAADDSGLPNDRFFAVRPEGSVSTLKIQRTERGDSAVYLCASSLNSAETQYFGPGTRLLVL.

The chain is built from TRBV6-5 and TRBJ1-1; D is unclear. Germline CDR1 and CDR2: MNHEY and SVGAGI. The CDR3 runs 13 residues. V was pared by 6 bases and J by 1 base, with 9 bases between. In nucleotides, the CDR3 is TGTGCCAGCAGCCGTGTGAGGAACACTGAAGCTTTCTTT. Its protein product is CASSRVRNTEAFF.

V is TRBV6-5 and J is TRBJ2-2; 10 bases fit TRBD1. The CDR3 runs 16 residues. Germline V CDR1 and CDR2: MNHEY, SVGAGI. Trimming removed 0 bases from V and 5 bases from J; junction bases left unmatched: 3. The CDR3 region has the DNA TGTGCCAGCAGTTACTCTCCGGGACAGGGGACCGGGGAGCTGTTTTTT. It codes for CASSYSPGQGTGELFF.

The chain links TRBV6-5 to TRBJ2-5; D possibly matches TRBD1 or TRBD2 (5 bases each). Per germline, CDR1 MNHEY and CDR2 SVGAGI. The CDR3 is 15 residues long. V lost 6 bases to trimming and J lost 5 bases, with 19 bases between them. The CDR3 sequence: CASSRALRGGETQYF. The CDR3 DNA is TGTGCCAGCAGCCGCGCCTTAAGGGGCGGGGAGACCCAGTACTTC.

The chain's CDR3 is CATSESGTDGYTF. Here the CDR3 DNA reads TGTGCCACCAGTGAGTCCGGGACAGATGGCTACACCTTC. J is TRBJ1-2 and V is TRBV24-1; 7 nucleotides agree with TRBD1. This CDR3 region has 13 residues. V trimming: 4 bases; J trimming: 6 bases; junction bases outside the gene matches: 4. From germline, CDR1 is KGHDR and CDR2 SFDVKD.

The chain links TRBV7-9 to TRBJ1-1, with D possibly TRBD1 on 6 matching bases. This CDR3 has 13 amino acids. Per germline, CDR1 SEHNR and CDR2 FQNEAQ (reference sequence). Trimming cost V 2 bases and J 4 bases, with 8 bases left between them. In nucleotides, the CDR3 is TGTGCCAGCAGCTTACCGGGGGCCACTGAAGCTTTCTTT. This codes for CASSLPGATEAFF. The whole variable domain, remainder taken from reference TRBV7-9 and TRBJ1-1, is DTGVSQNPRHKITKRGQNVTFRCDPISEHNRLYWYRQTLGQGPEFLTYFQNEAQLEKSRLLSDRFSAERPKGSFSTLEIQRTEQGDSAMYLCASSLPGATEAFFGQGTRLTVV.

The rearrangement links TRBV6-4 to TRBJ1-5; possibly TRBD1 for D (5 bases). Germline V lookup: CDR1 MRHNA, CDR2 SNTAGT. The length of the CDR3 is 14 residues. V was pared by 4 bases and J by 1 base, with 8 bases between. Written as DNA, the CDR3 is TGTGCCAGCAGTGGCGGGGGGAGCAATCAGCCCCAGCATTTT. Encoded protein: CASSGGGSNQPQHF.

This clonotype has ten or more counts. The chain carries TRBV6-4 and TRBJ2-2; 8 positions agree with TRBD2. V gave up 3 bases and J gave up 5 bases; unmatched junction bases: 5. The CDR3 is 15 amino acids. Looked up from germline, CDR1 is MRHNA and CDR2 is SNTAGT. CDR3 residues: CASSEAGGKTGELFF. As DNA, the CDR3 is TGTGCCAGCAGTGAGGCGGGGGGAAAAACCGGGGAGCTGTTTTTT.